This T cell receptor beta chain is drawn from a study of blood T cell repertoires in COVID-19. About the study: COVID-19 samples collected from the United States, Italy and Spain covered acute and convalescent phases.

The repertoire was sequenced with immunoSEQ multiplex PCR; TCRdb's copy has only in-frame clones and lacks some. The sample includes roughly 180,000 clones, less than 85% seen only once; the top ten take around 4.8%. V was pared by 4 bases and J by 6 bases, with 18 bases between. From germline, CDR1 is SGHVS and CDR2 FQNEAQ. This CDR3 comprises 15 residues. Those who participated ranged in age from 18 to 89 years and resided in 24 US areas. Membership in each cohort depended on participant-reported clinical history. The specimen sequenced was PBMCs or T cells enriched from blood (not recorded which). J is TRBJ1-2 and V is TRBV7-8, with D possibly being TRBD1 (6 bases). The sequence came from a woman aged 45-65 years who had recovered from COVID-19. In DNA form, the CDR3 reads TGTGCCAGCAGCTCCCGAGGGGCAGGGGTGGATGGCTACACCTTC. The encoded protein is CASSSRGAGVDGYTF.